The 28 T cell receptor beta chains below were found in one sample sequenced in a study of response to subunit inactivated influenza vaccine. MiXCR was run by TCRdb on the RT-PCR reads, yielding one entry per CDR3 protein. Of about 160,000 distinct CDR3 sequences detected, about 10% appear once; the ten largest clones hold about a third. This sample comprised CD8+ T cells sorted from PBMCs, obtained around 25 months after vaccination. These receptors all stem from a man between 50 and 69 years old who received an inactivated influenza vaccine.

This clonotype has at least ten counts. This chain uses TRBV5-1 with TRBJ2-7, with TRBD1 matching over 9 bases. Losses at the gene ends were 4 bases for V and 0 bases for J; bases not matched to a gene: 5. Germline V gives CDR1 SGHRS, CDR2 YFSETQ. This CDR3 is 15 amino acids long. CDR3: CASSLGQGFSYEQYF. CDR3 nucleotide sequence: TGCGCCAGCAGCCTGGGACAGGGATTCTCCTACGAGCAGTACTTC.

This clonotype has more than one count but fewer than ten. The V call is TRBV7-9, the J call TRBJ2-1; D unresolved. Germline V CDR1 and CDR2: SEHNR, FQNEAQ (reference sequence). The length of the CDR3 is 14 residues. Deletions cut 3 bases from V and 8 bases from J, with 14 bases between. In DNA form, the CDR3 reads TGTGCCAGCAGCTTTAGTACTATTTCGGATGAGCAGTTCTTC. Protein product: CASSFSTISDEQFF.

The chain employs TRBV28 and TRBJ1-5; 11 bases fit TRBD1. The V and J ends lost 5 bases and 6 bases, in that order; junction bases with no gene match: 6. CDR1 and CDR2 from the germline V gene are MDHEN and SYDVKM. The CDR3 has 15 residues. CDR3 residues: CASSPRTGGGQPQHF. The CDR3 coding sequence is TGTGCCAGCAGTCCCCGGACAGGGGGCGGTCAGCCCCAGCATTTT.

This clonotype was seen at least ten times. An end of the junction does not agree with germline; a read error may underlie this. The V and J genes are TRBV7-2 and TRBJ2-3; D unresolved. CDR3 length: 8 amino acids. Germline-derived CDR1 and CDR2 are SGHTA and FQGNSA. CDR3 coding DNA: TGTGCCAGCAGCTTACTGGATTTT. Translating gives CASSLLDF.

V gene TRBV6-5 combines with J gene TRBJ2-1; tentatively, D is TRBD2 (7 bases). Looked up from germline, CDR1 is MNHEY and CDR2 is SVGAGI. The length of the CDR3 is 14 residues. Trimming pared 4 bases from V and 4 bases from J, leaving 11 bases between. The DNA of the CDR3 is TGTGCCAGCAGTTGGCGGGGGCCGTACAATGAGCAGTTCTTC. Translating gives CASSWRGPYNEQFF.

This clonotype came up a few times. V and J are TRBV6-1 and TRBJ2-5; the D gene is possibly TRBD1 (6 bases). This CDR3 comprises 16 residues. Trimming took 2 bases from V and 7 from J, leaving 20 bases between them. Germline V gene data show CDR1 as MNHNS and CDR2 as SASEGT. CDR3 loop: CASSEFQGSGRSTQYF. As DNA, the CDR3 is TGTGCCAGCAGTGAATTCCAGGGGAGCGGAAGATCGACCCAGTACTTC.

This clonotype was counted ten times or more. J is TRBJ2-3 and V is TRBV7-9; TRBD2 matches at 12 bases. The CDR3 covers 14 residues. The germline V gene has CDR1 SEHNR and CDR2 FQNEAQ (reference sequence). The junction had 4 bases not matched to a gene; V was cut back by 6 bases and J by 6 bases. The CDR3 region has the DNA TGTGCCAGCAGAGGAGGGACTAGCGGGGATACGCAGTATTTT. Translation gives CASRGGTSGDTQYF.

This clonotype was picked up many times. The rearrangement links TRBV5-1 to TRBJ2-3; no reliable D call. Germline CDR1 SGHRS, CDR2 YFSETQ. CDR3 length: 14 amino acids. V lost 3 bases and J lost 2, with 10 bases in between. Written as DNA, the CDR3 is TGCGCCAGCAGCTCCATTTACATCACAGATACGCAGTATTTT. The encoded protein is CASSSIYITDTQYF.

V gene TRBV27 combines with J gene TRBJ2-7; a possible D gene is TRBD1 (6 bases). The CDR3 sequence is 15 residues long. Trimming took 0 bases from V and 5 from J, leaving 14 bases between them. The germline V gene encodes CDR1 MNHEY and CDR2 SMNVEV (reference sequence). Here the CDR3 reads CASSLSFGGGHEQYF. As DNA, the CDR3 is TGTGCCAGCAGTTTATCTTTCGGTGGGGGCCACGAGCAGTACTTC.

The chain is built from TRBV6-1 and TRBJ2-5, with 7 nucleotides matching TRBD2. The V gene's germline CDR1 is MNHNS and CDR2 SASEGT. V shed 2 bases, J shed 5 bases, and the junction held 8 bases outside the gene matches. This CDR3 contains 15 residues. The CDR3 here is CASSEYGRAQETQYF. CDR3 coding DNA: TGTGCCAGCAGTGAATATGGGAGGGCCCAGGAGACCCAGTACTTC.

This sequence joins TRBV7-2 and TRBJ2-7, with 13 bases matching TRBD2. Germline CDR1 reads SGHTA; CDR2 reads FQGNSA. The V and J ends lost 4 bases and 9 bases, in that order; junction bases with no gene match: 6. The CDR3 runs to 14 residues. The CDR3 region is CASSSLAGGPRQYF. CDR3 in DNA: TGTGCCAGCAGCTCACTAGCGGGAGGGCCAAGGCAGTACTTC.

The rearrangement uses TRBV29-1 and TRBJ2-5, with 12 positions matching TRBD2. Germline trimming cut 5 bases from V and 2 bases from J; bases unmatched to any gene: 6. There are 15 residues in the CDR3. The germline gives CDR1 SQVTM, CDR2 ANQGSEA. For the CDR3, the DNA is TGCAGCGTTCAGGGGACTAGCGGGCCTCAAGAGACCCAGTACTTC. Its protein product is CSVQGTSGPQETQYF.

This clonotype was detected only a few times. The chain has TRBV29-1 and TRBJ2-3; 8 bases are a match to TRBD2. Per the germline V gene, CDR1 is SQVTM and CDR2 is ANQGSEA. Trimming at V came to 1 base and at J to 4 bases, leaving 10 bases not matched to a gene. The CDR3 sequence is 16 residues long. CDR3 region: CSVEALSGGPADTQYF. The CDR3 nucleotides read TGCAGCGTTGAAGCCCTGTCGGGGGGGCCTGCAGATACGCAGTATTTT.

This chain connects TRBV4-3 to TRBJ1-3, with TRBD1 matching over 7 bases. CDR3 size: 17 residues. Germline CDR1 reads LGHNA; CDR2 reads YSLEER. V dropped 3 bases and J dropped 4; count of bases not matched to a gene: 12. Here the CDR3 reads CASSQHLGGAGGNTIYF. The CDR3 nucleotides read TGCGCCAGCAGCCAGCACCTAGGGGGCGCGGGGGGAAACACCATATATTTT.

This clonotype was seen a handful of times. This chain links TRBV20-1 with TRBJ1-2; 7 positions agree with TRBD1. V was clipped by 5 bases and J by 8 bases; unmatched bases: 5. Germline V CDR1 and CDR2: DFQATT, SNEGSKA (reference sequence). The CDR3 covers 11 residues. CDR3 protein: CSARQGNGYTF. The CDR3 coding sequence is TGCAGTGCTCGACAGGGTAACGGCTACACCTTC.

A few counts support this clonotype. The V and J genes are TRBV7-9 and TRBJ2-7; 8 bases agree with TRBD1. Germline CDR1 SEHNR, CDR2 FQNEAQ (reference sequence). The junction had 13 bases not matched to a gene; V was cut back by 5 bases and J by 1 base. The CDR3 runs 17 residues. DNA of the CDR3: TGTGCCAGCAGCCTATCCGCCGGGACAGGCCTTTCCTACGAGCAGTACTTC. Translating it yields CASSLSAGTGLSYEQYF.

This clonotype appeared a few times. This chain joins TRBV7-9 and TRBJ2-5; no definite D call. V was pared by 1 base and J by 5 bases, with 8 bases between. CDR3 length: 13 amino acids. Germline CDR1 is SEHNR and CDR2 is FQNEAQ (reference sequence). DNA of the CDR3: TGTGCCAGCAGCTTAGACTATGGTGAGACCCAGTACTTC. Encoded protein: CASSLDYGETQYF.

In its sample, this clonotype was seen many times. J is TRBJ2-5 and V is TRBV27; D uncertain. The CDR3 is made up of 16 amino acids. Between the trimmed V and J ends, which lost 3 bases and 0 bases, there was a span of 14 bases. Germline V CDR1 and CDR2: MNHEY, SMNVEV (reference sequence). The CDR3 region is CASSFRYGAYQETQYF. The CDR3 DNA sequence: TGTGCCAGCAGTTTTCGGTATGGCGCATACCAAGAGACCCAGTACTTC.

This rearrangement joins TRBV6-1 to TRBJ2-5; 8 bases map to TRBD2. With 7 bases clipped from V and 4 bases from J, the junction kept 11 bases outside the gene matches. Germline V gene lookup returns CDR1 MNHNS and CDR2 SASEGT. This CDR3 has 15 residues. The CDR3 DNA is TGTGCCAGCAATCCGGGACTAGTATTGGCAGAGACCCAGTACTTC. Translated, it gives CASNPGLVLAETQYF.

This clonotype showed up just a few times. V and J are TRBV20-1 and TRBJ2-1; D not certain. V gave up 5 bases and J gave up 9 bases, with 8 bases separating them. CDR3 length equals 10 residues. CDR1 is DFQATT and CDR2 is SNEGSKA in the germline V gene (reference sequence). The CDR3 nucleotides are TGCAGTGCTTTGAATAGTGAGCAGTTCTTC. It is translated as CSALNSEQFF.

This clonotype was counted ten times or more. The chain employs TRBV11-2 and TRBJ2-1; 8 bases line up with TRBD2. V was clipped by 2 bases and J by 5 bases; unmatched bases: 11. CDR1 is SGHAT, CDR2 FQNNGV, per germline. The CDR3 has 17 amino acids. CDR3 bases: TGTGCCAGCAGCTTAAATAGCGGGGAGGAATTTAACAATGAGCAGTTCTTC. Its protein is CASSLNSGEEFNNEQFF.

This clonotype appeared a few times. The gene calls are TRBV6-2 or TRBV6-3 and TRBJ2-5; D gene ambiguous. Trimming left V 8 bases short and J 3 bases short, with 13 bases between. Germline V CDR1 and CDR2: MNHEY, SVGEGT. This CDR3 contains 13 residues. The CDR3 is CASGPGWKETQYF. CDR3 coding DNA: TGTGCCAGCGGCCCGGGTTGGAAAGAGACCCAGTACTTC.

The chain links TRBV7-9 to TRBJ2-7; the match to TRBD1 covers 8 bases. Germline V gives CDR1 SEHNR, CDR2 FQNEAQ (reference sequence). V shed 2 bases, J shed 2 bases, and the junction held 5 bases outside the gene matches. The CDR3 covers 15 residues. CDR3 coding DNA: TGTGCCAGCAGCTTATACACAGGGGGACCCTACGAGCAGTACTTC. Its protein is CASSLYTGGPYEQYF.

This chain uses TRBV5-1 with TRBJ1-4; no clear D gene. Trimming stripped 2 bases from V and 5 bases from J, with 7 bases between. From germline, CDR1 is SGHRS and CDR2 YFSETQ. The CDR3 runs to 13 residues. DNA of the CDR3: TGCGCCAGCAGCTTAATGGGGAATGAAAAACTGTTTTTT. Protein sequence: CASSLMGNEKLFF.

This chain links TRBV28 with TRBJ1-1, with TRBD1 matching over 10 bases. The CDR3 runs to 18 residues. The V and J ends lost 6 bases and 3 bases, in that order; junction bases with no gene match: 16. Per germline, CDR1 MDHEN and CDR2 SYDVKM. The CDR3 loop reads CASRFLPGTGAGDTEAFF. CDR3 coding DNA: TGTGCCAGCAGATTCCTTCCCGGGACAGGGGCCGGAGACACTGAAGCTTTCTTT.

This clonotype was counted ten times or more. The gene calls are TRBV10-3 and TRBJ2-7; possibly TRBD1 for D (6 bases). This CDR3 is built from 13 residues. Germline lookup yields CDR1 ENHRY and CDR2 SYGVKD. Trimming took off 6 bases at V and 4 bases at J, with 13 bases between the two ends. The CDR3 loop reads CAIREDRHYEQYF. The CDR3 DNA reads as TGTGCCATCAGGGAGGACAGACATTACGAGCAGTACTTC.

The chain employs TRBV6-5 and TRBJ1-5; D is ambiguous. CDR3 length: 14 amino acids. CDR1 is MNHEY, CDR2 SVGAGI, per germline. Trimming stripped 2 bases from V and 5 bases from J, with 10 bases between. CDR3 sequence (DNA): TGTGCCAGCAGTTACGGGCGGGAACATCAGCCCCAGCATTTT. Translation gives CASSYGREHQPQHF.

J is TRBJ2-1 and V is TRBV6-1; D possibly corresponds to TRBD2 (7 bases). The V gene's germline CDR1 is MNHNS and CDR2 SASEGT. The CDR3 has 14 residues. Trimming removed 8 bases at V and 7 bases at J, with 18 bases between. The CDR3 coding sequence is TGTGCCAGCGAGGGAGGGGGGCAGCGAAATGAGCAGTTCTTC. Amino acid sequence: CASEGGGQRNEQFF.